The entry below describes one T cell receptor beta chain. Antigen: not known. It may be a read error: a sequence one base away is much more abundant. The conserved closing phenylalanine or tryptophan is absent in this CDR3, likely reflecting a read error. Over several immunoSEQ plates, each subset's genomic DNA was distributed in even portions. The method was immunoSEQ multiplex PCR; TCRdb's version includes in-frame clones alone and lacks a portion of them. The sample consists of approximately 460,000 clones, around 77% of them appearing once. The sample is drawn from a study of shared clonotypes between healthy human individuals. Study-wide findings and caveats: Sampling covered nothing but blood. Tissue TCR repertoires likely differ from those found in blood. Clonotype sharing among the donors was expected to vary with sequencing depth.

This CDR3 is 12 amino acids long. Germline V gene sequence: CDR1 SNHLY, CDR2 FYNNEI. Trimming at V came to 5 bases and at J to 10 bases, leaving 7 bases not matched to a gene. The source material was PBMCs. This clonotype was sampled from a woman in her thirties or forties in good health. Some clones in this sample may be carry-over from other donors' samples. The chain combines TRBV2 with TRBJ1-1; 7 nucleotides align to TRBD1. The CDR3 DNA is TGTGCCAGCAGTCCGCGCCAGGGGGTAGCTTTCTCT. It translates to CASSPRQGVAFS.